The 29 T cell receptor beta chains presented below share a single source sample, sequenced in a study of blood T cell repertoires in COVID-19. Sequenced by immunoSEQ multiplex PCR; TCRdb stores in-frame clones only, minus some. The sample includes around 100,000 clones, roughly 87% seen only once; the top ten take 4.9%. Sequencing input: peripheral blood. All receptors come from a woman aged 80 or older with acute or convalescent COVID-19.

The rearrangement links TRBV18 to TRBJ2-7; a possible D gene is TRBD2 (6 bases). Germline values: CDR1 KGHSH, CDR2 LQKENI. V lost 6 bases, J lost 6 bases, and 12 bases lay in between. This CDR3 spans 12 amino acids. CDR3 nucleotide sequence: TGTGCCAGCTCCCGGGACTTGCTCGAGCAGTACTTC. Translating gives CASSRDLLEQYF.

This rearrangement joins TRBV14 to TRBJ1-6; TRBD1 matches 8 bases. Germline V gene lookup returns CDR1 SGHDN and CDR2 FVKESK. V was pared by 4 bases and J by 7 bases, with 6 bases of the junction left unmatched. This CDR3 region has 15 residues. The CDR3 reads CASSPTGGGNSPLHF. The CDR3 region has the DNA TGTGCCAGCAGCCCCACAGGGGGAGGCAATTCACCCCTCCACTTT.

The chain combines TRBV4-3 with TRBJ2-7, with 7 bases identical to TRBD1. The CDR3 runs 15 residues. Looked up from germline, CDR1 is LGHNA and CDR2 is YSLEER. With 1 base clipped from V and 4 bases from J, the junction kept 7 bases outside the gene matches. CDR3 amino acids: CASSQGDSPRYEQYF. The DNA of the CDR3 is TGCGCCAGCAGCCAAGGGGACAGTCCCCGGTACGAGCAGTACTTC.

This clone was observed once. The genes are TRBV7-9 and TRBJ2-1; TRBD2 matches 11 bases. V lost 5 bases to trimming and J lost 8 bases; unmatched junction nucleotides: 11. Germline V gene sequence: CDR1 SEHNR, CDR2 FQNEAQ (reference sequence). This CDR3 spans 16 amino acids. CDR3 residues: CASSQGLAELYDEQFF. For the CDR3, the DNA is TGTGCCAGCAGCCAGGGACTAGCGGAACTTTACGATGAGCAGTTCTTC.

This rearrangement joins TRBV24-1 to TRBJ2-2; D is possibly TRBD1 (6 bases). Germline-derived CDR1 and CDR2 are KGHDR and SFDVKD. The CDR3 extends over 12 amino acids. V gave up 10 bases and J gave up 2 bases, with 7 bases separating them. DNA for the CDR3: TGTGCCACACAGGGTAACACCGGGGAGCTGTTTTTT. This translates into CATQGNTGELFF.

This chain uses TRBV28 with TRBJ2-2; tentative D call: TRBD2 (5 bases). This CDR3 is 13 amino acids long. Germline lookup yields CDR1 MDHEN and CDR2 SYDVKM. The V gene lost 2 bases and the J gene lost 5 bases, with 6 bases spanning the gap. Written as DNA, the CDR3 is TGTGCCAGCAGTTTAAGGACTACCGGGGAGCTGTTTTTT. Protein product: CASSLRTTGELFF.

This chain joins TRBV6-5 and TRBJ1-5; D may be TRBD1 (5 bases). The germline CDR1 and CDR2 sequences are MNHEY and SVGAGI. The V and J ends lost 6 bases and 0 bases respectively, with 12 bases between them. The CDR3 has 15 residues. The CDR3 coding sequence is TGTGCCAGCAGATACGACAGCCTTAGCAATCAGCCCCAGCATTTT. This codes for CASRYDSLSNQPQHF.

The chain has TRBV28 and TRBJ2-3; 8 bases are a match to TRBD1. CDR3 length: 15 amino acids. J was trimmed by 5 bases and V by 6 bases; bases with no gene match: 10. Looked up from germline, CDR1 is MDHEN and CDR2 is SYDVKM. The CDR3 is CASSPGGAGGDTQYF. DNA for the CDR3: TGTGCCAGCAGCCCAGGGGGCGCGGGTGGAGATACGCAGTATTTT.

The rearrangement uses TRBV5-8 and TRBJ2-3; 8 bases are a match to TRBD1. The germline V gene encodes CDR1 SGHTS and CDR2 YDEGEE. V lost 4 bases and J lost 9; bases outside the gene matches: 4. The CDR3 contains 12 residues. The CDR3 DNA reads as TGTGCCAGCAGCCTAACAGGGGGGACGCAGTATTTT. Its protein product is CASSLTGGTQYF.

Regarding this clone: The sample carries other DNA sequences with the same CDR3. This sequence joins TRBV13 and TRBJ1-3, with D unclear. The CDR3 loop spans 15 amino acids. Germline loops: CDR1 PRHDT, CDR2 FYEKMQ (reference sequence). V lost 1 base, J lost 0 bases, and 7 bases lay in between. The CDR3 loop is CASSLDSSSGNTIYF. The CDR3 DNA follows: TGTGCCAGCAGCTTAGATTCCAGCTCTGGAAACACCATATATTTT.

The chain carries TRBV27 and TRBJ1-5, with D perhaps TRBD1 (6 bases). V was trimmed by 3 bases and J by 5 bases, leaving 14 bases between them. The CDR3 sequence is 15 residues long. Germline assignment: CDR1 MNHEY and CDR2 SMNVEV (reference sequence). CDR3 residues: CASSFSWGPYQPQHF. CDR3 in DNA: TGTGCCAGCAGTTTTTCCTGGGGGCCTTATCAGCCCCAGCATTTT.

The chain couples TRBV5-1 to TRBJ1-1, with a possible D match to TRBD1 (5 bases). CDR1 SGHRS and CDR2 YFSETQ come from the germline V gene. The CDR3 is made up of 14 amino acids. V lost 1 base and J 1 base, leaving 8 bases between the germline ends. CDR3 sequence: CASSLTGPNTEAFF. CDR3 DNA sequence: TGCGCCAGCAGCTTGACAGGTCCGAACACTGAAGCTTTCTTT.

The CDR3 bases are TGTGCCAGTAGTATCACGGGGGAGACCCAGTACTTC. Translating gives CASSITGETQYF. The V and J genes are TRBV19 and TRBJ2-5, with D maybe TRBD2 (5 bases). Germline V gives CDR1 LNHDA, CDR2 SQIVND (reference sequence). The CDR3 is 12 residues long. Trimming left V 3 bases short and J 5 bases short, with 7 bases between.

This clone was seen a few times. The CDR3 loop is CASSLWLNEKLFF. The CDR3 DNA follows: TGTGCCAGCAGTTTGTGGCTTAATGAAAAACTGTTTTTT. The chain has TRBV12-3 or TRBV12-4 and TRBJ1-4; D gene uncertain. This CDR3 has 13 residues. Between the trimmed V and J ends, which lost 3 bases and 4 bases, there was a span of 6 bases.

This chain uses TRBV19 with TRBJ2-1, with D possibly TRBD2 on 5 matching bases. Germline V gene lookup returns CDR1 LNHDA and CDR2 SQIVND (reference sequence). The CDR3 is 14 residues long. V was trimmed by 5 bases and J by 9 bases, leaving 17 bases between them. CDR3 in DNA: TGTGCCAGTAGTCCCTCTCCAGCTCGGGGTGAGCAGTTCTTC. Amino acids: CASSPSPARGEQFF.

V usage is TRBV6-6 and J usage is TRBJ1-2, with D possibly matching TRBD1 (5 bases). V lost 5 bases to trimming and J lost 2 bases, with 12 bases between them. Germline V gene sequence: CDR1 MNHNY, CDR2 SVGAGI (reference sequence). This CDR3 spans 14 amino acids. The CDR3 is CASSLGGSNYGYTF. CDR3 bases: TGTGCCAGCAGTCTCGGGGGGTCCAACTATGGCTACACCTTC.

The chain employs TRBV4-1 and TRBJ2-5; possible D gene TRBD2, 6 bases. This CDR3 contains 16 residues. CDR1 and CDR2 (germline): MGHRA, YSYEKL. Trimming cost V 4 bases and J 1 base, with 16 bases left between them. The CDR3 reads CASSPPGVGLQETQYF. As DNA, the CDR3 is TGCGCCAGCAGCCCTCCGGGAGTGGGCCTCCAAGAGACCCAGTACTTC.

The chain uses TRBV15 and TRBJ2-7; the D gene is possibly TRBD2 (6 bases). From germline, CDR1 is LNHNV and CDR2 YYDKDF (reference sequence). The CDR3 loop spans 15 amino acids. V was cut by 5 bases and J by 3 bases, with 17 bases left in between. CDR3 residues: CATSLEPRGGYEQYF. The DNA for the CDR3 is TGTGCCACCAGCTTGGAGCCGCGGGGAGGCTACGAGCAGTACTTC.

The J gene is TRBJ2-5, the V gene TRBV20-1, with no clear D. Trimming took 2 bases from V and 2 from J, leaving 3 bases between them. The CDR3 loop spans 11 amino acids. From germline, CDR1 is DFQATT and CDR2 SNEGSKA (reference sequence). The CDR3, as DNA: TGCAGTGCTAGACTGCAAGAGACCCAGTACTTC. The encoded protein is CSARLQETQYF.

The J gene is TRBJ2-4, the V gene TRBV3-1 (or the pseudogene TRBV3-2), with 10 positions matching TRBD2. Trimming cost V 5 bases and J 0 bases; bases outside gene matches: 4. The CDR3 is made up of 16 amino acids. CDR1 is LGHDT, CDR2 YNNKEL, per germline (reference sequence). The DNA for the CDR3 is TGTGCCAGCAGCGCGGGACTAGCGTTAGCCAAAAACATTCAGTACTTC. This translates into CASSAGLALAKNIQYF.

This sequence joins TRBV19 and TRBJ1-4, with D uncertain. The CDR3 length is 13 residues. The germline V and J ends were trimmed by 7 bases and 8 bases, with 14 bases remaining between them. The germline V gene encodes CDR1 LNHDA and CDR2 SQIVND (reference sequence). CDR3 coding DNA: TGTGCCAGTACTCATAATACGGGGGAAAAACTGTTTTTT. Protein sequence: CASTHNTGEKLFF.

CDR3 nucleotides: TGTGCCAGCACCCAAGGACAGGGGACTGGGGCCAACGTCCTGACTTTC. Its protein is CASTQGQGTGANVLTF. V usage is TRBV2 and J usage is TRBJ2-6; TRBD1 matches at 9 bases. The ends lost 7 bases at V and 2 bases at J; junction bases unmatched: 6. The germline CDR1 and CDR2 sequences are SNHLY and FYNNEI. The CDR3 has 16 residues.

V is TRBV6-2 or TRBV6-3 and J is TRBJ2-1; 11 nucleotides agree with TRBD2. V shed 3 bases, J shed 9 bases, and the junction held 10 bases outside the gene matches. The CDR3 runs 16 residues. The germline V gene has CDR1 MNHEY and CDR2 SVGEGT. CDR3 in DNA: TGTGCCAGCAGTTATGAAATAGCGGGGGGGCGTAGTGAGCAGTTCTTC. Its protein product is CASSYEIAGGRSEQFF.

The chain carries TRBV9 and TRBJ1-4, with D possibly TRBD1 on 6 matching bases. V was clipped by 2 bases and J by 3 bases, with 11 bases between them. There are 15 residues in the CDR3. Per the germline V gene, CDR1 is SGDLS and CDR2 is YYNGEE. CDR3 nucleotide sequence: TGTGCCAGCAGCGTTGAACAGGGACCTAATGAAAAACTGTTTTTT. It translates to CASSVEQGPNEKLFF.

The chain combines TRBV19 with TRBJ1-2; D possibly corresponds to TRBD1 (5 bases). The CDR3 contains 15 residues. The germline CDR1 and CDR2 sequences are LNHDA and SQIVND (reference sequence). With 3 bases removed from V and 8 bases from J, the gap between germline ends came to 19 bases. CDR3 DNA: TGTGCCAGTAGTATTCCCGGCAGGGACTTGCGGGGCTACACCTTC. This translates into CASSIPGRDLRGYTF.

This clone was recorded only once. This chain links TRBV4-1 with TRBJ1-2; 10 bases are a match to TRBD1. Trimming removed 5 bases from V and 7 bases from J; junction bases left unmatched: 10. The length of the CDR3 is 15 residues. The germline gives CDR1 MGHRA, CDR2 YSYEKL. The CDR3: CASSSTGTGEGGYTF. CDR3 coding DNA: TGCGCCAGCAGCTCGACCGGGACAGGGGAGGGTGGCTACACCTTC.

This clone appeared a single time. The rearrangement links TRBV6-5 to TRBJ2-1; 8 nucleotides agree with TRBD2. Germline V gene lookup returns CDR1 MNHEY and CDR2 SVGAGI. The V gene end was trimmed by 7 bases and the J gene end by 4 bases; junction bases not matched to a gene: 6. This CDR3 has 14 amino acids. The CDR3 DNA reads TGTGCCAGCAAATTAGCGGGGTCTTACAATGAGCAGTTCTTC. The encoded protein is CASKLAGSYNEQFF.

The gene calls are TRBV4-3 and TRBJ2-1; 11 bases match TRBD2. This CDR3 has 16 amino acids. Germline CDR1 and CDR2: LGHNA and YSLEER. With V trimmed by 4 bases and J by 4 bases, 6 bases remained unmatched. The CDR3 coding sequence is TGCGCCAGCAGCCGTAGCGGGGGGGCCGGGTACAATGAGCAGTTCTTC. Its protein is CASSRSGGAGYNEQFF.

The chain links TRBV7-2 to TRBJ1-2, with no clear D. Trimming took 1 base from V and 6 from J, leaving 18 bases between them. Germline V gene sequence: CDR1 SGHTA, CDR2 FQGNSA. CDR3 length: 16 amino acids. The chain's CDR3 is CASSLDYQVFSDGYTF. The CDR3 DNA is TGTGCCAGCAGCTTAGATTACCAGGTTTTCTCGGATGGCTACACCTTC. The full variable domain, rest sourced from reference TRBV7-2 and TRBJ1-2, is GAGVSQSPSNKVTEKGKDVELRCDPISGHTALYWYRQSLGQGLEFLIYFQGNSAPDKSGLPSDRFSAERTGGSVSTLTIQRTQQEDSAVYLCASSLDYQVFSDGYTFGSGTRLTVV.